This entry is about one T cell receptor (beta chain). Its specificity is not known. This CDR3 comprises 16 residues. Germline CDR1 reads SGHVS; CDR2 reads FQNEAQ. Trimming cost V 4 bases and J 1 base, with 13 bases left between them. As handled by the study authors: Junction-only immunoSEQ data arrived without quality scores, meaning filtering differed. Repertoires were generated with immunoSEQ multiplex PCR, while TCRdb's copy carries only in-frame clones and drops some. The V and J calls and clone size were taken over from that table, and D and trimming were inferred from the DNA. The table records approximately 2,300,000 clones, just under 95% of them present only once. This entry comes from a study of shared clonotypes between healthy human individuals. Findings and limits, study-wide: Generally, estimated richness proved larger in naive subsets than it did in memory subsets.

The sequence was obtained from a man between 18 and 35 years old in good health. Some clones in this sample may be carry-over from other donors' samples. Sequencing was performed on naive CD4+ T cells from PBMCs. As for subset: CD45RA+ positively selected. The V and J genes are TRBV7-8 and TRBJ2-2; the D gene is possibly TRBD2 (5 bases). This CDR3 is CASSSPAAGNTGELFF. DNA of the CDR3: TGTGCCAGCAGCTCGCCCGCGGCGGGGAACACCGGGGAGCTGTTTTTT.